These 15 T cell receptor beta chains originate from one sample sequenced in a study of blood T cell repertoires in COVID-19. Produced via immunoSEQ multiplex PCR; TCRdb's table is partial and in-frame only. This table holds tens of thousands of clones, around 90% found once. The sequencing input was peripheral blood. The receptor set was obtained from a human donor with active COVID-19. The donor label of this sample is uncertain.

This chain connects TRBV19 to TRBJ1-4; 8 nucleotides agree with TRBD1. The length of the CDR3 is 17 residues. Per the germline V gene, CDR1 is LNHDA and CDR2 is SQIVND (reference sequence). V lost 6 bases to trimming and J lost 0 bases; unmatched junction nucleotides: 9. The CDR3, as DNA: TGTGCCAGTAGCCACTCAACAGGGGGAGCAACTAATGAAAAACTGTTTTTT. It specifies CASSHSTGGATNEKLFF.

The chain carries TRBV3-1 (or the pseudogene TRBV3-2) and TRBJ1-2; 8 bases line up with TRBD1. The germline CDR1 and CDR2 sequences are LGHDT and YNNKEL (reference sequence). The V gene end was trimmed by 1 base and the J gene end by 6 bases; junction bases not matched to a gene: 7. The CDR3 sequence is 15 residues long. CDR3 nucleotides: TGTGCCAGCAGCCAAGGACTCGTGACAGGGGATGGCTACACCTTC. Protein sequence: CASSQGLVTGDGYTF.

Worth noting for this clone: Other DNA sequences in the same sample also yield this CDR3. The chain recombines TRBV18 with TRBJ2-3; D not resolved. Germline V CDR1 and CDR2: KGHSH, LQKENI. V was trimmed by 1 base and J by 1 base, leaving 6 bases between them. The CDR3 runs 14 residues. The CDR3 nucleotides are TGTGCCAGCTCACCACTCCCCGGCACAGATACGCAGTATTTT. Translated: CASSPLPGTDTQYF. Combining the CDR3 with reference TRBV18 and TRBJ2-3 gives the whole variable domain NAGVMQNPRHLVRRRGQEARLRCSPMKGHSHVYWYRQLPEEGLKFMVYLQKENIIDESGMPKERFSAEFPKEGPSILRIQQVVRGDSAAYFCASSPLPGTDTQYFGPGTRLTVL.

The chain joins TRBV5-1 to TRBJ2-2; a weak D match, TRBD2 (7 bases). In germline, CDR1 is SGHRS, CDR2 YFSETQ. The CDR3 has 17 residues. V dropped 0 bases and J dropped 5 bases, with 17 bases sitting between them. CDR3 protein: CASSLAIAGASTGELFF. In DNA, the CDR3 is TGCGCCAGCAGCTTGGCAATTGCGGGGGCCTCTACCGGGGAGCTGTTTTTT.

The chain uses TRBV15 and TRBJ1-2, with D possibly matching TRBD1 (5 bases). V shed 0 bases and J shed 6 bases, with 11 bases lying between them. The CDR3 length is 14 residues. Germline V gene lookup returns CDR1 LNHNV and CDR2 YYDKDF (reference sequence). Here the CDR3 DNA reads TGTGCCACCAGCAGAGATCGCAGGGCGGATGGCTACACCTTC. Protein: CATSRDRRADGYTF.

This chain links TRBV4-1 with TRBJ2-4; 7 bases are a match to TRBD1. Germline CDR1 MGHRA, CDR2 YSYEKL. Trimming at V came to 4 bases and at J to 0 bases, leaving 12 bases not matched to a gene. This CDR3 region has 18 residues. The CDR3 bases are TGCGCCAGCAGCCCCTTAACGACAGGGCCAATAGCCAAAAACATTCAGTACTTC. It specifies CASSPLTTGPIAKNIQYF.

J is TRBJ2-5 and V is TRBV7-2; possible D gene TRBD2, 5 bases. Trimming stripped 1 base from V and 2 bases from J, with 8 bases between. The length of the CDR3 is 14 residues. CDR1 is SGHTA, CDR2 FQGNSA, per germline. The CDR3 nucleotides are TGTGCCAGCAGCTTAGAGGACTGGCAAGAGACCCAGTACTTC. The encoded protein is CASSLEDWQETQYF.

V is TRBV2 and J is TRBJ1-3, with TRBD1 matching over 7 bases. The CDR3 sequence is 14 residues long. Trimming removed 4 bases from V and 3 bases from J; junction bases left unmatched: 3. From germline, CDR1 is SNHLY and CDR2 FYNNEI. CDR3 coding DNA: TGTGCCAGCAGTGCCGGGACAGTTGGAAACACCATATATTTT. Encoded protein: CASSAGTVGNTIYF.

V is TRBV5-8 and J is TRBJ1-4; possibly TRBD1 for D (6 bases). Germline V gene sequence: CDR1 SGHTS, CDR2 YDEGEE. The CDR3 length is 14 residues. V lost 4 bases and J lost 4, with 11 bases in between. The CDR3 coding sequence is TGTGCCAGCAGCGCCGGACAGCTTAATGAAAAACTGTTTTTT. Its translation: CASSAGQLNEKLFF. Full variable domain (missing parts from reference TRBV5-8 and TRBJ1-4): EAGVTQSPTHLIKTRGQQATLRCSPISGHTSVYWYQQALGLGLQFLLWYDEGEERNRGNFPPRFSGRQFPNYSSELNVNALELEDSALYLCASSAGQLNEKLFFGSGTQLSVL.

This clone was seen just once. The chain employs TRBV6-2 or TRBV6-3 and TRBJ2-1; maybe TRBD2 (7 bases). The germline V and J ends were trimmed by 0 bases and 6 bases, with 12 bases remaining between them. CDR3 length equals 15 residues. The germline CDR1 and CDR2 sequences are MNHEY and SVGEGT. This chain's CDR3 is CASSYSGGHGNEQFF. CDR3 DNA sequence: TGTGCCAGCAGTTACTCGGGGGGGCACGGCAATGAGCAGTTCTTC.

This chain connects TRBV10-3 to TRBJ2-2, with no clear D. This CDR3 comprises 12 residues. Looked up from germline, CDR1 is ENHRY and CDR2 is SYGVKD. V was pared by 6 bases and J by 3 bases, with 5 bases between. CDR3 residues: CAISPYTGELFF. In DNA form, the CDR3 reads TGTGCCATCAGCCCGTACACCGGGGAGCTGTTTTTT.

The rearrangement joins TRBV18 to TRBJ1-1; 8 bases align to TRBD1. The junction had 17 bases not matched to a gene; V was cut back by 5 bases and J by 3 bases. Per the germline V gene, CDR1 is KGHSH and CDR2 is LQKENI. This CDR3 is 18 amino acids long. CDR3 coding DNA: TGTGCCAGCTCATCGCCGAGTGCAGGGGGCCCCTGGGACACTGAAGCTTTCTTT. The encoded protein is CASSSPSAGGPWDTEAFF.

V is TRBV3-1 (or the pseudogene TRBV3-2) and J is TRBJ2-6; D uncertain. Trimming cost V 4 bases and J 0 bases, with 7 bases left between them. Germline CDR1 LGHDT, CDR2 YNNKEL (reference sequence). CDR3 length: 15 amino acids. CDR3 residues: CASSPLFSGANVLTF. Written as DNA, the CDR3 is TGTGCCAGCAGCCCACTGTTCTCTGGGGCCAACGTCCTGACTTTC.

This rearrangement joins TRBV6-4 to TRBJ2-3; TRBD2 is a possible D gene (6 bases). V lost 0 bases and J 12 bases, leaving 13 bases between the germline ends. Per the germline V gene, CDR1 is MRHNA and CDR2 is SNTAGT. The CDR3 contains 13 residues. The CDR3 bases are TGTGCCAGCAGTGACTCCTTCGGGAGATCCCAGTATTTT. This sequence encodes CASSDSFGRSQYF.

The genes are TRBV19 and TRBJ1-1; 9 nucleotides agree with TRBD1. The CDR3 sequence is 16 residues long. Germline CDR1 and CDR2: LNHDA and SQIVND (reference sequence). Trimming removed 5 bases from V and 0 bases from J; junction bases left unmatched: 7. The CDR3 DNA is TGTGCCAGTAGTGTCCCGGGACAGGGTTTGAACACTGAAGCTTTCTTT. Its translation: CASSVPGQGLNTEAFF.